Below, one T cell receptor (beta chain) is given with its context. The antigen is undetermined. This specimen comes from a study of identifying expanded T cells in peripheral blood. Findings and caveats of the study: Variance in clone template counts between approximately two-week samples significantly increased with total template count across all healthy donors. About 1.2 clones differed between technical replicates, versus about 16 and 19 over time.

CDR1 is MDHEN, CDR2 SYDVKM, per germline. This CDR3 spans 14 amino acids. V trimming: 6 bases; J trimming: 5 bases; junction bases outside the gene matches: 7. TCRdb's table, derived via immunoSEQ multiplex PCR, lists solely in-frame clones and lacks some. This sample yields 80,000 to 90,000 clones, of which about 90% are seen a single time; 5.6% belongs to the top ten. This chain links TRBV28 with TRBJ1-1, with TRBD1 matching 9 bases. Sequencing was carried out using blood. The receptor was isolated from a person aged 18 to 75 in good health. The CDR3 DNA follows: TGTGCCAGCAGGGACAGGGGTACGGGGACTGAAGCTTTCTTT. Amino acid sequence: CASRDRGTGTEAFF. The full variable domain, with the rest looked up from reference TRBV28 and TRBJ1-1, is DVKVTQSSRYLVKRTGEKVFLECVQDMDHENMFWYRQDPGLGLRLIYFSYDVKMKEKGDIPEGYSVSREKKERFSLILESASTNQTSMYLCASRDRGTGTEAFFGQGTRLTVV.